This T cell receptor beta chain was identified during a study of Graves' ophthalmopathy and Graves' hyperthyroidism. The authors amplified TCR beta CDR3 regions from RNA transcripts. After a first-round RT-PCR with HTBI primers, a second-round multiplex PCR was run. TCRdb redid the calling of the multiplex PCR reads with MiXCR, one entry per CDR3 protein. The sample shows 600,000 to 950,000 distinct CDR3 sequences, approximately 40% of them seen only once. CDR3 length equals 16 residues. The V gene's germline CDR1 is SGHDN and CDR2 FVKESK. V lost 11 bases and J 2 bases, leaving 22 bases between the germline ends.

This TCR derives from an adult man with Graves' ophthalmopathy. Source material: peripheral blood. The rearrangement uses TRBV14 and TRBJ1-5; weak D call: TRBD1 (6 bases). As DNA, the CDR3 is TGTGCCTCCATAGTAAGAGAGGGACAAGGCAATCAGCCCCAGCATTTT. Protein product: CASIVREGQGNQPQHF.